This TCR beta chain came from a study of PD-1 blockade in classical Hodgkin lymphoma. On this clone itself: What it binds is not known.

Patients all relapsed after autologous stem cell transplantation, and there was variation in brentuximab vedotin exposure. General study results and limits: Newly diagnosed patients and complete responders had comparable diversity at baseline.

Only in-frame clones appear in the TCRdb table, and some are missing; sequencing was by immunoSEQ multiplex PCR. This sample has over 25,000 clones; 60% to 75% occur once, and the top ten carry 3% to 4%. This clonotype was obtained from a human donor with classical Hodgkin lymphoma. Sample: peripheral blood mononuclear cells (PBMCs), taken before the second cycle of nivolumab.

The CDR3 loop is CASSSDFGRGDEQFF. The CDR3 bases are TGTGCCAGCAGCTCCGACTTTGGGCGGGGGGATGAGCAGTTCTTC. The V gene is TRBV13, the J gene TRBJ2-1; TRBD2 matches 8 bases. Unmatched junction bases numbered 10, after V lost 4 bases and J lost 8 bases. Per the germline V gene, CDR1 is PRHDT and CDR2 is FYEKMQ (reference sequence). This CDR3 contains 15 residues.